What follows is one T cell receptor (beta chain) and its context. The antigen is unknown. This entry is derived from a study of T cells in Graves' hyperthyroidism and ophthalmopathy. Study-wide findings and caveats: The model predicted ophthalmopathy a median roughly 6.3 months before onset.

An approximately 10 ml volume of fresh peripheral blood provided the PBMCs. Germline V gene data show CDR1 as MNHEY and CDR2 as SMNVEV (reference sequence). V dropped 2 bases and J dropped 6; count of bases not matched to a gene: 5. The CDR3 length is 15 residues. RNA transcripts served as the template for amplifying TCR beta CDR3 regions. HTBI primers were used for first-round RT-PCR of the TCR CDR3. TCRdb reprocessed the multiplex PCR reads via MiXCR and lists one record per CDR3 protein. There are a few hundred thousand distinct CDR3 sequences in the sample; around 16% occur only once, and approximately 14% lies in the top ten.

The chain is built from TRBV27 and TRBJ1-5, with TRBD1 identical over 9 bases. The sample comprised blood. The clonotype was recovered from a woman under 30 with Graves' hyperthyroidism. This chain's CDR3 is CASSLNRGLIQPQHF. The CDR3 DNA is TGTGCCAGCAGTTTAAACAGGGGGCTGATTCAGCCCCAGCATTTT.